This TCR beta chain was documented in a study of blood T cell repertoires in COVID-19. Across the study: There were acute and convalescent COVID-19 samples, and they came from the United States, Italy and Spain.

Trimming cost V 7 bases and J 7 bases; bases outside gene matches: 7. Germline V gives CDR1 MNHEY, CDR2 SVGAGI. The CDR3 contains 14 residues. Seattle patients were enrolled during active infection and followed longitudinally. Per the original methods: Reference gene primer amplification gave nucleated cell count estimates. Sequencing used immunoSEQ multiplex PCR; TCRdb keeps in-frame clones, though not all of them. V, J and clone size were drawn from that table, and D and trimming were deduced from the DNA. The repertoire holds about 200,000 clones, with about 85% as singletons. Sequenced sample: peripheral blood. The V call is TRBV6-5, the J call TRBJ1-5; TRBD1 aligns across 10 bases. The receptor was derived from a man aged 55 to 70 with COVID-19, enrolled during active disease. CDR3: CASIETGGTQPQHF. DNA of the CDR3: TGTGCCAGCATAGAGACAGGGGGCACCCAGCCCCAGCATTTT.